This T cell receptor (beta chain) was sequenced for a study of CD4 T cells in relation to SARS-CoV-2 and coronaviruses. Unexposed donor CD4+ T cells date from about 2011-2019, before the COVID-19 pandemic. Isolation of CD4+ T cells took place after about 10 days in culture. Clones were read by immunoSEQ multiplex PCR, and TCRdb kept only the in-frame ones, dropping some. The sample lists under 25,000 clones; approximately 78% were seen once. Concerning this clone: Its antigen is unknown.

The germline V and J ends were trimmed by 2 bases and 7 bases, with 12 bases remaining between them. The CDR3 totals 15 residues. In germline, CDR1 is LGHDT, CDR2 YNNKEL (reference sequence). The chain links TRBV3-1 (or the pseudogene TRBV3-2) to TRBJ1-6, with a weak D call TRBD1 (6 bases). The clonotype originates from a human donor in good health. Sequencing was performed on CD4+ T cells from PBMCs, cultured in vitro. The CDR3 spells CASSQTATGNSPLHF. The CDR3 nucleotides are TGTGCCAGCAGCCAAACCGCAACAGGGAATTCACCCCTCCACTTT.